Sequencing of this T cell receptor beta chain was carried out in a study of T-cell memory formation after mild COVID-19. This clonotype was counted only a few times. Its antigen is unidentified. Broader study findings: A subset of responding clones appeared in pre-infection memory, suggesting cross-reactive memory joined. Mainly CM and EM harbored the contracting CD4+ clones; mainly EMRA harbored the CD8+ ones. In second-wave clones peaking day 37, SARS-CoV-2 specificity remained unconfirmed.

Constant-segment primers served in 5'RACE that generated TCR alpha and TCR beta cDNA libraries bearing sample barcodes and UMIs. TCRdb reprocessed the 5' RACE reads with MiXCR, giving one entry per CDR3 protein. The sample has about 250,000 distinct CDR3 sequences, 15% seen once; the top ten hold 2.1%. CDR1 and CDR2 (germline): DFQATT, SNEGSKA (reference sequence). Trimming stripped 1 base from V and 6 bases from J, with 5 bases between. The length of the CDR3 is 11 residues. Sequenced sample: PBMCs or a T cell subset sorted from them (not recorded which). This TCR was recovered from an adult woman who had mild COVID-19 (a few samples of this study predate the infection). Cell type and time point are not known. The V and J genes are TRBV20-1 and TRBJ2-3; D is undetermined. CDR3 nucleotide sequence: TGCAGTGCTAGAGTCAGGGATACGCAGTATTTT. It encodes CSARVRDTQYF.